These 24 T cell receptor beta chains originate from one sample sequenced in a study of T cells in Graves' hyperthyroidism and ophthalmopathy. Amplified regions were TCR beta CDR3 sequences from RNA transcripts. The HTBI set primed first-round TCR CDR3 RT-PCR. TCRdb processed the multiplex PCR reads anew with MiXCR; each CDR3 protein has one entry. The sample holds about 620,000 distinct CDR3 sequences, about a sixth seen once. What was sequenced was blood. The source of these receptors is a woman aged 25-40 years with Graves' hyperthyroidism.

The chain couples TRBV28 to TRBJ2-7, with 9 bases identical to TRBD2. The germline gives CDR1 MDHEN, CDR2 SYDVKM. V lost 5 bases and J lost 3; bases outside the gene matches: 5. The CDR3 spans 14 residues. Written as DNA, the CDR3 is TGTGCCAGCAGTGCCCGACTAGCGGACTACGAGCAGTACTTC. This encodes CASSARLADYEQYF.

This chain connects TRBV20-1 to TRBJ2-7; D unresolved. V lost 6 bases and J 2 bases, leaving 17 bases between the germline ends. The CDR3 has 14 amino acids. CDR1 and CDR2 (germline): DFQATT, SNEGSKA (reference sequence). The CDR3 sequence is CSAPYSGGAYEQYF. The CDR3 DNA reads TGCAGTGCCCCCTACTCTGGCGGCGCCTACGAGCAGTACTTC.

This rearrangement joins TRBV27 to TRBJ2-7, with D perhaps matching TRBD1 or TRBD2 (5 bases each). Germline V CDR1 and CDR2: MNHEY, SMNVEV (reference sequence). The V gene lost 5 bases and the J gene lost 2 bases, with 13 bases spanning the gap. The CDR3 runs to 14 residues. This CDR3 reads CASSTGTYPYEQYF. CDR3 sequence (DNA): TGTGCCAGCAGTACCGGGACGTATCCCTACGAGCAGTACTTC.

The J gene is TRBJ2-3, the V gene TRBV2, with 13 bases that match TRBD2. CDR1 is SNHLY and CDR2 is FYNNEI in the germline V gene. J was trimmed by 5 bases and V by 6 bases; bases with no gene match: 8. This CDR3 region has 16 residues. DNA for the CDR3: TGTGCCAGCAGAGTTACTAGCGGGAGGGGTAGAGATACGCAGTATTTT. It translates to CASRVTSGRGRDTQYF.

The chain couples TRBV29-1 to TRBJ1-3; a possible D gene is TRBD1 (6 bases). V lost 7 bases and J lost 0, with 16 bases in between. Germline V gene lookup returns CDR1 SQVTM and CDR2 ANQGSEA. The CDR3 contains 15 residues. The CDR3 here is CSGIRTDLSGNTIYF. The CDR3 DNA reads TGCAGCGGTATTCGGACAGACCTCTCTGGAAACACCATATATTTT.

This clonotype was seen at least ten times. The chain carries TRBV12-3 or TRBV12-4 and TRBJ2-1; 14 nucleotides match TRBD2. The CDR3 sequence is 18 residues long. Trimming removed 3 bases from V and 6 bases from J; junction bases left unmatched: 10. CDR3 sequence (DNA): TGTGCCAGCAGTTTTAGACTAGCGGGAGGGCAAGGAGGCAATGAGCAGTTCTTC. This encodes CASSFRLAGGQGGNEQFF.

The CDR3 sequence: CASSEAWGGTEQYF. In nucleotides, the CDR3 is TGTGCCAGCAGTGAAGCGTGGGGAGGAACGGAGCAGTACTTC. The chain is built from TRBV6-1 and TRBJ2-7; the D gene is possibly TRBD2 (6 bases). V lost 0 bases to trimming and J lost 7 bases, with 13 bases between them. Looked up from germline, CDR1 is MNHNS and CDR2 is SASEGT. CDR3 length equals 14 residues.

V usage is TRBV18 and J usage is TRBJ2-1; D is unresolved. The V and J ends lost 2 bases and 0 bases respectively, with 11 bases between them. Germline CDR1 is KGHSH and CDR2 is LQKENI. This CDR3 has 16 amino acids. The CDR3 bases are TGTGCCAGCTCACCAAACCCTGATAGCTCCTACAATGAGCAGTTCTTC. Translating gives CASSPNPDSSYNEQFF.

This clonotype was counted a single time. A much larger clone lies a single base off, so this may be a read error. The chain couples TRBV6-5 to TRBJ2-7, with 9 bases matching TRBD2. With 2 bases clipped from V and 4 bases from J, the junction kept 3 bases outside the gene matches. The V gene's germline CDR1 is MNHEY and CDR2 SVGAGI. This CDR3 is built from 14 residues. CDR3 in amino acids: CASSYPGLAYEQYF. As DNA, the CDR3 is TGTGCCAGCAGTTACCCGGGACTAGCATACGAGCAGTACTTC.

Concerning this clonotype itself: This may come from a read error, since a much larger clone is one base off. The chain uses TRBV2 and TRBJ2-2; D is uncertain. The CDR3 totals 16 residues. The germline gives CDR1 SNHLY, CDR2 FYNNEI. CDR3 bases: TGTGCCAGCAGTGAAGAGAGTGTAAGGAACGCCGGGGAGCTGTTTTTT. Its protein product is CASSEESVRNAGELFF.

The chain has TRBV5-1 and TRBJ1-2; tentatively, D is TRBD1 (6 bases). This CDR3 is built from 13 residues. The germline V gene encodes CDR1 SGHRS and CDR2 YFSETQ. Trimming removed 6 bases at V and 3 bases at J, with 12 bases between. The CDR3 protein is CASKGGFHYGYTF. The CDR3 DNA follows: TGCGCCAGCAAGGGGGGATTCCACTATGGCTACACCTTC.

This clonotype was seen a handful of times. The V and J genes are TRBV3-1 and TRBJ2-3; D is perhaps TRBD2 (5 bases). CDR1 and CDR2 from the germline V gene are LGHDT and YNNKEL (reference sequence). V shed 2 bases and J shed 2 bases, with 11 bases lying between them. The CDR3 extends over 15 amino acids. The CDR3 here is CASSQFLTNTDTQYF. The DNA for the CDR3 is TGTGCCAGCAGCCAATTCCTGACTAACACAGATACGCAGTATTTT.

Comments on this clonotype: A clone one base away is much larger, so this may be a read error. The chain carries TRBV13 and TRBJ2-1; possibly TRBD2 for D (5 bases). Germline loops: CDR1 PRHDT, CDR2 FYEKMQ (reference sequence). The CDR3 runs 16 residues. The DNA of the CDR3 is TGTGCCAGCAGCCAAGATGCCGGGAACTCCTGCAATGAGCAGTTCTTC. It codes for CASSQDAGNSCNEQFF.

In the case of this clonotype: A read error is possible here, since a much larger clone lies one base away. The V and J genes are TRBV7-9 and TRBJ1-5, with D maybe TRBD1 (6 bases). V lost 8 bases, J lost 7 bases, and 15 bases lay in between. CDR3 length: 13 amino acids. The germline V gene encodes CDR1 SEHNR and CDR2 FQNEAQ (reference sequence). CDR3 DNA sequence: TGTGCCAGCGGGCCACAGGGTGGACAGCCCCAGCATTTT. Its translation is CASGPQGGQPQHF.

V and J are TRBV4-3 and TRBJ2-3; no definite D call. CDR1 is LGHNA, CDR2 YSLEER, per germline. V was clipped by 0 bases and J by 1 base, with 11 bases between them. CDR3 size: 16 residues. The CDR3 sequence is CASSQDEGSGTDTQYF. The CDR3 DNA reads TGCGCCAGCAGCCAAGACGAAGGTTCTGGCACAGATACGCAGTATTTT.

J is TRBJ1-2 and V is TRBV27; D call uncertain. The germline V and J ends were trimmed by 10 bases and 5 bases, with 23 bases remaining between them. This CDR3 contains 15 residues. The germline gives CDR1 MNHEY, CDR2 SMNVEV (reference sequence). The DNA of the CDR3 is TGTGCCACTCTACCATTAATGGCTCCTATTTATGGCTACACCTTC. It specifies CATLPLMAPIYGYTF.

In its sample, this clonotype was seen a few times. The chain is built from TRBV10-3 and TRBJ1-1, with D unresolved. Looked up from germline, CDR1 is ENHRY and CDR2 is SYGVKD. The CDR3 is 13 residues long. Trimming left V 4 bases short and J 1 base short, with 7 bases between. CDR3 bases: TGTGCCATCAGTGTTATAGGGAACACTGAAGCTTTCTTT. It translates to CAISVIGNTEAFF.

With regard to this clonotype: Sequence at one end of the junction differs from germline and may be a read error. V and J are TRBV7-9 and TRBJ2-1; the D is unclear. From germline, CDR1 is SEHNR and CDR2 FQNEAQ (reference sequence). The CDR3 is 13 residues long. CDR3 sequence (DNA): TGTACCAGCAGCTCGGGCGCGTACAATGAGCAGTTCTTC. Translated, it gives CTSSSGAYNEQFF.

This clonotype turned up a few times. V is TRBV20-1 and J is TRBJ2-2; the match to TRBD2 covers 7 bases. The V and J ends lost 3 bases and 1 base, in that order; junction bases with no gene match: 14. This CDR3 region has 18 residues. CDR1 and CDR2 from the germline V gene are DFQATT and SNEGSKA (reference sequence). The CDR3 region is CSARSFPGRERNTGELFF. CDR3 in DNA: TGCAGTGCTAGGTCATTCCCCGGGCGGGAGAGGAACACCGGGGAGCTGTTTTTT.

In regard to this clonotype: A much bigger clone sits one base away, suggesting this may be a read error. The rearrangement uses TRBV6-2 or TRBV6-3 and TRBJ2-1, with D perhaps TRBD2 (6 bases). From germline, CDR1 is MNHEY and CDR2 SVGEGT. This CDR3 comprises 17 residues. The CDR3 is CSSTTMEGRNKYNEQFF. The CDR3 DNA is TGTTCCAGCACCACTATGGAGGGACGAAACAAATACAATGAGCAGTTCTTC.

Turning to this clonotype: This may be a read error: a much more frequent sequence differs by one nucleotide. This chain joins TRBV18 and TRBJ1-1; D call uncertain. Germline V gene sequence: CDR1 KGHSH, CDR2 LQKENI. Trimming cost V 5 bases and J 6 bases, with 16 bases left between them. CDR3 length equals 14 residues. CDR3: CASSAQWGGSEAFF. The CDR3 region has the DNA TGTGCCAGCTCAGCACAATGGGGAGGGTCTGAAGCTTTCTTT.

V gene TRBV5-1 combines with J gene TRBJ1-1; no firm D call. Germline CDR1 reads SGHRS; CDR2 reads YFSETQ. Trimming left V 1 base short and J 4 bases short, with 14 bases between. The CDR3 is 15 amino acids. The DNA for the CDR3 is TGCGCCAGCAGCTTGTCCCAAGCGGGAGCCACTGAAGCTTTCTTT. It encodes CASSLSQAGATEAFF.

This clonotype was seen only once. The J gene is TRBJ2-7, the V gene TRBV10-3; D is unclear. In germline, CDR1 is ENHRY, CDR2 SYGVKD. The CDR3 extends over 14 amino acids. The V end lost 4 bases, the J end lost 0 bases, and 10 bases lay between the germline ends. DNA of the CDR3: TGTGCCATCAGTGGGGTTCCTAGCTCCTACGAGCAGTACTTC. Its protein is CAISGVPSSYEQYF.

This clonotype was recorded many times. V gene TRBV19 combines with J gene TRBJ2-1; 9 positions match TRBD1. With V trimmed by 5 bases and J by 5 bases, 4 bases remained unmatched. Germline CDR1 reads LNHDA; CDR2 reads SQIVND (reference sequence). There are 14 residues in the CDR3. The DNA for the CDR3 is TGTGCCAGTAGTCCGGACAGGGGAGACAATGAGCAGTTCTTC. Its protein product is CASSPDRGDNEQFF.